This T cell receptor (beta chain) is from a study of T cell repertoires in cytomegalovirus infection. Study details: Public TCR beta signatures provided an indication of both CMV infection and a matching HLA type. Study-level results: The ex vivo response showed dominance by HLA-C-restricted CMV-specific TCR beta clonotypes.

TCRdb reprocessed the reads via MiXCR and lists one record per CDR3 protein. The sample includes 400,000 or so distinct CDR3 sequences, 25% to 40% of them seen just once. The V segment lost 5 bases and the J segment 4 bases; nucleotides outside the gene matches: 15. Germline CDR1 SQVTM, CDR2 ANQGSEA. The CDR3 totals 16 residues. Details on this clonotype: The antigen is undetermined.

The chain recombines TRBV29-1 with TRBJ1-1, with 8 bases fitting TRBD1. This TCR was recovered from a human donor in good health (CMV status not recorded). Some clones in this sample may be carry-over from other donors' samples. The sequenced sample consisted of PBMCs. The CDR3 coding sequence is TGCAGCGTTCAAACAGGGACAGGCCGTGCCCTCACTGAAGCTTTCTTT. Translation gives CSVQTGTGRALTEAFF.